Reported below is one TCR beta chain. Antigen specificity is unknown. Distinct nucleotide sequences in the sample also encode this CDR3. The CDR3 runs to 14 residues. Germline lookup yields CDR1 SGHRS and CDR2 YFSETQ. V lost 3 bases to trimming and J lost 7 bases; unmatched junction nucleotides: 4. Method: immunoSEQ multiplex PCR; TCRdb's copy keeps in-frame clones and lacks some. The table shows 2 million to 2.5 million clones, with roughly 92% occurring only once. The sample is drawn from a study of shared clonotypes between healthy human individuals. Study-wide results and limits: Larger estimated richness was generally seen in naive subsets than in memory subsets. Researchers sampled only blood; tissue repertoires likely differ. An expected dependence of interdonor clonotype sharing on sequencing depth was noted.

Sequences were obtained from naive CD4+ T cells from PBMCs. Subset reported: CD45RA+ positively selected. This clonotype was sampled from a man aged 18 to 29 in good health. Some clones in this sample may be carry-over from other donors' samples. V gene TRBV5-1 combines with J gene TRBJ1-4, with 9 bases aligning to TRBD1. CDR3 residues: CASSSGQGSEKLFF. The DNA for the CDR3 is TGCGCCAGCAGCTCGGGACAGGGCAGTGAAAAACTGTTTTTT.